One and the same sample provided the 19 T cell receptor beta chains below, sequenced in a study of long-term antiretroviral therapy in people with HIV. Sequencing used immunoSEQ v3.0 at survey level. The repertoire was sequenced with immunoSEQ multiplex PCR; TCRdb's copy has only in-frame clones and lacks some. The sample lists 25,000 to 35,000 clones; 80% were seen once. Sequenced here: unsorted PBMCs, sampled 0.3 years after starting antiretroviral therapy. Receptors originate from a man aged 40-49 years with HIV.

The chain has TRBV30 and TRBJ1-4, with D tentatively TRBD1 (5 bases). This CDR3 has 11 residues. Trimming stripped 2 bases from V and 10 bases from J, with 8 bases between. Germline V gives CDR1 GTSNPN, CDR2 SVGIG (reference sequence). CDR3 sequence: CAWSRGGKLFF. CDR3 in DNA: TGTGCCTGGAGTCGGGGGGGAAAACTGTTTTTT.

This chain uses TRBV10-3 with TRBJ2-2; a weak D match, TRBD2 (5 bases). The CDR3 spans 15 residues. The ends were cut back, 4 bases at V and 8 bases at J, with 17 bases in the middle. CDR1 is ENHRY and CDR2 is SYGVKD in the germline V gene. The CDR3 region is CAISGAPGRAGELFF. Written as DNA, the CDR3 is TGTGCCATCAGTGGGGCCCCTGGGCGGGCGGGGGAGCTGTTTTTT.

The gene calls are TRBV7-6 and TRBJ2-1; 8 bases are a match to TRBD2. Germline CDR1 and CDR2: SGHVS and FNYEAQ. The CDR3 extends over 14 amino acids. J gave up 7 bases and V 5 bases, and 7 bases lay outside the gene matches. The CDR3 coding sequence is TGTGCCAGCAGCCCCTCGGAGCGGGGGAATGAGCAGTTCTTC. It encodes CASSPSERGNEQFF.

V usage is TRBV7-8 and J usage is TRBJ1-1; D call uncertain. CDR3 length: 16 residues. Trimming left V 1 base short and J 0 bases short, with 12 bases between. CDR1 SGHVS and CDR2 FQNEAQ come from the germline V gene. The CDR3 spells CASSLESVRVNTEAFF. CDR3 DNA: TGTGCCAGCAGCTTAGAAAGTGTGCGGGTGAACACTGAAGCTTTCTTT.

The chain employs TRBV12-5 and TRBJ1-6, with 11 positions matching TRBD1. The CDR3 is made up of 18 amino acids. Trimming cost V 3 bases and J 5 bases; bases outside gene matches: 9. Germline lookup yields CDR1 LGHNT and CDR2 FRNRAP. The CDR3 nucleotides are TGTGCTAGTGGTTTTGGACCGGGACAGGGGGTTCATAATTCACCCCTCCACTTT. The encoded protein is CASGFGPGQGVHNSPLHF.

The rearrangement links TRBV7-9 to TRBJ2-3, with D unresolved. This CDR3 has 13 amino acids. Per germline, CDR1 SEHNR and CDR2 FQNEAQ (reference sequence). The germline V and J ends were trimmed by 7 bases and 4 bases, with 12 bases remaining between them. CDR3 amino acids: CASTRAIADTQYF. The CDR3 nucleotides read TGTGCCAGCACCCGGGCAATAGCAGATACGCAGTATTTT.

This sequence joins TRBV15 and TRBJ2-7; 8 bases are shared with TRBD1. Trimming removed 6 bases from V and 3 bases from J; junction bases left unmatched: 7. The CDR3 spans 14 residues. From germline, CDR1 is LNHNV and CDR2 YYDKDF (reference sequence). The CDR3 sequence is CATRAGQVNYEQYF. The DNA for the CDR3 is TGTGCCACCAGGGCGGGACAGGTAAACTACGAGCAGTACTTC.

The genes are TRBV19 and TRBJ1-2; the D is unclear. Germline loops: CDR1 LNHDA, CDR2 SQIVND (reference sequence). The CDR3 runs 13 residues. Trimming cost V 2 bases and J 6 bases, with 10 bases left between them. CDR3 in DNA: TGTGCCAGTAGTATATCCGGGGAAAATGGCTACACCTTC. This gives the protein CASSISGENGYTF. The full variable domain, completed using reference TRBV19 and TRBJ1-2, is DGGITQSPKYLFRKEGQNVTLSCEQNLNHDAMYWYRQDPGQGLRLIYYSQIVNDFQKGDIAEGYSVSREKKESFPLTVTSAQKNPTAFYLCASSISGENGYTFGSGTRLTVV.

The chain employs TRBV28 and TRBJ2-1; 8 bases are shared with TRBD2. V gave up 7 bases and J gave up 5 bases; unmatched junction bases: 4. This CDR3 region has 13 residues. Germline V gives CDR1 MDHEN, CDR2 SYDVKM. The CDR3 DNA is TGTGCCAGCACCCGGGGGGGAGACAATGAGCAGTTCTTC. Translation: CASTRGGDNEQFF.

This chain joins TRBV6-5 and TRBJ2-1, with 10 bases fitting TRBD2. V shed 7 bases, J shed 5 bases, and the junction held 8 bases outside the gene matches. Per the germline V gene, CDR1 is MNHEY and CDR2 is SVGAGI. This CDR3 comprises 15 residues. The DNA of the CDR3 is TGTGCCAGCACCTTAGCCCTAGCGGGGGACAATGAGCAGTTCTTC. Its protein product is CASTLALAGDNEQFF.

J is TRBJ1-5 and V is TRBV6-1, with a weak D call TRBD1 (5 bases). CDR3 length: 13 residues. The germline CDR1 and CDR2 sequences are MNHNS and SASEGT. Trimming shortened V by 6 bases and J by 0 bases, and 6 bases separated the two germline ends. In DNA, the CDR3 is TGTGCCAGCAGCAGGGATAGCAATCAGCCCCAGCATTTT. As protein: CASSRDSNQPQHF.

The chain employs TRBV5-6 and TRBJ1-2, with a tentative D call TRBD1 (5 bases). This CDR3 comprises 14 residues. The V and J ends lost 6 bases and 7 bases respectively, with 19 bases between them. Germline assignment: CDR1 SGHDT and CDR2 YYEEEE. The CDR3 region is CASTETQGFGGYTF. CDR3 sequence (DNA): TGTGCCAGCACCGAAACCCAGGGATTTGGTGGCTACACCTTC.

The V call is TRBV4-3, the J call TRBJ2-7; D perhaps matches TRBD1 (7 bases). The CDR3 covers 15 residues. From germline, CDR1 is LGHNA and CDR2 YSLEER. Trimming removed 1 base from V and 6 bases from J, with 16 bases in between. The CDR3 spells CASSQAIRQGGEQYF. The CDR3 DNA reads TGCGCCAGCAGCCAAGCCATCAGACAGGGAGGCGAGCAGTACTTC.

V is TRBV23-1 and J is TRBJ1-5; D uncertain. TRBV23-1 is assigned to the ORF class and has an uncertain function. The CDR3 is 15 amino acids. The V and J ends lost 8 bases and 2 bases respectively, with 16 bases between them. The CDR3 DNA follows: TGCGCCAGCGTCGAGCGATCTTGGGGCAATCAGCCCCAGCATTTT. Its translation: CASVERSWGNQPQHF.

The rearrangement uses TRBV6-5 and TRBJ2-1, with 8 positions matching TRBD2. This CDR3 comprises 12 residues. J lost 10 bases, V lost 2 bases, and 1 base had no gene match. From germline, CDR1 is MNHEY and CDR2 SVGAGI. CDR3 loop: CASSYPGGEQFF. Written as DNA, the CDR3 is TGTGCCAGCAGTTACCCGGGGGGGGAGCAGTTCTTC.

This chain uses TRBV9 with TRBJ2-1; D possibly corresponds to TRBD2 (5 bases). Trimming took 2 bases from V and 4 from J, leaving 10 bases between them. The CDR3 length is 14 residues. Germline values: CDR1 SGDLS, CDR2 YYNGEE. The chain's CDR3 is CASSVTGIYNEQFF. In DNA, the CDR3 is TGTGCCAGCAGCGTGACCGGGATATACAATGAGCAGTTCTTC.

The rearrangement uses TRBV5-6 and TRBJ2-1, with D hard to call. The CDR3 sequence is 12 residues long. CDR1 is SGHDT, CDR2 YYEEEE, per germline. V gave up 1 base and J gave up 4 bases, with 3 bases separating them. The CDR3 DNA reads TGTGCCAGCAGCTTGTTATACAATGAGCAGTTCTTC. Translation gives CASSLLYNEQFF.

The chain employs TRBV28 and TRBJ2-7; 12 nucleotides match TRBD2. There are 14 residues in the CDR3. The germline V gene encodes CDR1 MDHEN and CDR2 SYDVKM. The trim removed 6 bases at V and 4 bases at J, leaving 4 bases unmatched. This CDR3 is CASSAGTSGYEQYF. The CDR3 coding sequence is TGTGCCAGCAGCGCCGGGACTAGCGGGTACGAGCAGTACTTC.

The chain uses TRBV27 and TRBJ2-5, with 7 bases matching TRBD1. This CDR3 has 15 amino acids. The ends lost 2 bases at V and 1 base at J; junction bases unmatched: 4. The V gene's germline CDR1 is MNHEY and CDR2 SMNVEV (reference sequence). CDR3 amino acids: CASSLRAGGQETQYF. CDR3 nucleotides: TGTGCCAGCAGTTTACGCGCAGGGGGCCAAGAGACCCAGTACTTC.